This T cell receptor beta chain derives from a study of blood T cell repertoires in COVID-19. About the study: The cDNA or gDNA used as material had been derived from T cells, B-cell-depleted T cells, or PBMCs.

CDR1 and CDR2 from the germline V gene are SNHLY and FYNNEI. V lost 8 bases to trimming and J lost 1 base; unmatched junction nucleotides: 9. CDR3 length: 18 amino acids. In the authors' methods: Quantification of nucleated cells was approximated via reference gene primer amplification. Sequencing was performed with immunoSEQ multiplex PCR; in TCRdb, only in-frame clones are kept and a portion is missing. The V and J calls and clone size were taken over from that table, and D and trimming were inferred from the DNA. The table records about 140,000 clones, 84% of them present only once. This clonotype was sampled from a man younger than 40 with COVID-19, enrolled during active disease. The rearrangement joins TRBV2 to TRBJ2-3, with 16 bases lining up with TRBD2. Sequenced: peripheral blood. CDR3 bases: TGTGCCAGCGGCTCCTCCGGGACTAGCGGGAGGGGCACAGATACGCAGTATTTT. This gives the protein CASGSSGTSGRGTDTQYF.